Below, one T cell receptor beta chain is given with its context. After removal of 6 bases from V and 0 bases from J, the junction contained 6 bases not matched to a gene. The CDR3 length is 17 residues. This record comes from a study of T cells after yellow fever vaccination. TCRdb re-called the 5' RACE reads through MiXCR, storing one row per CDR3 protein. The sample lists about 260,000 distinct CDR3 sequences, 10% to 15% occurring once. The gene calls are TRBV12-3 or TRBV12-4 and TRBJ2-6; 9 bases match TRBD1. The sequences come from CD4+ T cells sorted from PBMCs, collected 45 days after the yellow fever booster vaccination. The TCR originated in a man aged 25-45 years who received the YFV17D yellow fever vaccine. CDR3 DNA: TGTGCCAGCAGCCCCGACAGGGGGGGCTCTGGGGCCAACGTCCTGACTTTC. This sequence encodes CASSPDRGGSGANVLTF.